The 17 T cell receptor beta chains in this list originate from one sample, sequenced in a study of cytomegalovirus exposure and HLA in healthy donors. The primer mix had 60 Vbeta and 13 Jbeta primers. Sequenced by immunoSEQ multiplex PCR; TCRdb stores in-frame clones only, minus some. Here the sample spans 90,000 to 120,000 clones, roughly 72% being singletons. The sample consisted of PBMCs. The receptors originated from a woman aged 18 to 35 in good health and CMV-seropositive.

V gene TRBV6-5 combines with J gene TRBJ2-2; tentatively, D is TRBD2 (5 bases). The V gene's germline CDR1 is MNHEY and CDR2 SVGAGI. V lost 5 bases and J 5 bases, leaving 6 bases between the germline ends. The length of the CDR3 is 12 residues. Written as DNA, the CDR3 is TGTGCCAGCAGTGAGGGTACCGGGGAGCTGTTTTTT. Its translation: CASSEGTGELFF.

CDR3 protein: CASSFGQGAYNEQFF. In DNA, the CDR3 is TGTGCCAGCAGCTTCGGACAGGGGGCCTACAATGAGCAGTTCTTC. V usage is TRBV5-4 and J usage is TRBJ2-1; TRBD1 agrees at 10 bases. The length of the CDR3 is 15 residues. In germline, CDR1 is SGHNT, CDR2 YYREEE (reference sequence). J was trimmed by 2 bases and V by 2 bases; bases with no gene match: 1.

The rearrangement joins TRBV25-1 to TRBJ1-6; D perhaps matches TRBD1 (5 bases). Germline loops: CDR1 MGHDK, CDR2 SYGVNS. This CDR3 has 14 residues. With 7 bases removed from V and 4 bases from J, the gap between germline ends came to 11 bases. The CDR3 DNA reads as TGTGCCAGCACCCAAAGGGGATATAATTCACCCCTCCACTTT. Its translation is CASTQRGYNSPLHF.

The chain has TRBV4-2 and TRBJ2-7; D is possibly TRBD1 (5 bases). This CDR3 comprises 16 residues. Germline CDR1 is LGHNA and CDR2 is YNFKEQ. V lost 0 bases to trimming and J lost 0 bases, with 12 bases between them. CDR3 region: CASSQEPGRGSYEQYF. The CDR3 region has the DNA TGTGCCAGCAGCCAAGAGCCGGGTAGGGGCTCCTACGAGCAGTACTTC.

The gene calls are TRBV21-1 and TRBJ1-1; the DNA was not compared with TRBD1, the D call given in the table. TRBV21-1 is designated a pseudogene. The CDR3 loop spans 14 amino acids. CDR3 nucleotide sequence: TGTGCCAGCAGCAAAGGGCAGGGGCCTCTTGAAGCTTTCTTT. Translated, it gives CASSKGQGPLEAFF.

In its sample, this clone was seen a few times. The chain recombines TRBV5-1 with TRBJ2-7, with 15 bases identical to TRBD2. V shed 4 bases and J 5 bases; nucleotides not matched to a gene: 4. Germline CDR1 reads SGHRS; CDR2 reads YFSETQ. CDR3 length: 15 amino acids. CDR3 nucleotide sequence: TGCGCCAGCAGCCCGGGACTAGCGGGAGGTCACGAGCAGTACTTC. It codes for CASSPGLAGGHEQYF.

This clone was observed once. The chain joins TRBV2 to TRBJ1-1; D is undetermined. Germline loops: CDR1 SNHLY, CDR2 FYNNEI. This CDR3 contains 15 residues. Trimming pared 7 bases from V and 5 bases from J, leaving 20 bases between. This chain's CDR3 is CASKERAVGLTEAFF. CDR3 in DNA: TGTGCCAGCAAGGAGAGGGCGGTTGGTCTTACTGAAGCTTTCTTT.

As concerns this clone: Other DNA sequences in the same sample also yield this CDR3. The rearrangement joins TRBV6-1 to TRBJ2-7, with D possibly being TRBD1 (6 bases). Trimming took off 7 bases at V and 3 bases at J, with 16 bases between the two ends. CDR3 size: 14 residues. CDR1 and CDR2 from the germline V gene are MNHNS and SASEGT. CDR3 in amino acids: CASTRTGGVYEQYF. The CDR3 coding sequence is TGTGCCAGCACCCGGACTGGGGGCGTCTACGAGCAGTACTTC.

CDR3 loop: CASSLMAGPRTEAFF. CDR3 bases: TGTGCCAGCAGTTTGATGGCGGGACCGCGCACTGAAGCTTTCTTT. This rearrangement joins TRBV28 to TRBJ1-1; the D gene is possibly TRBD1 (5 bases). In germline, CDR1 is MDHEN, CDR2 SYDVKM. The CDR3 is 15 residues long. Trimming pared 3 bases from V and 4 bases from J, leaving 15 bases between.

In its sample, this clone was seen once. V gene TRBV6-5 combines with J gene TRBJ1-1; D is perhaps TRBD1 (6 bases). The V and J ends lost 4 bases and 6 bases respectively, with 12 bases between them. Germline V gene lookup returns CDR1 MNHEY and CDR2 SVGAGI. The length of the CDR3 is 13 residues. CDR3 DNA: TGTGCCAGCAGTTCATGGACAGCACCTGAAGCTTTCTTT. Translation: CASSSWTAPEAFF.

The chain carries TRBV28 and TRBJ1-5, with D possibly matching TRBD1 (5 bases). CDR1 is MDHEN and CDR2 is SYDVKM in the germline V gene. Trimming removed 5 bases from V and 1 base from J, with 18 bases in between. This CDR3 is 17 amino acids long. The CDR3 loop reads CASSARGVRNSNQPQHF. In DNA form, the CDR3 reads TGTGCCAGCAGTGCACGGGGGGTTCGAAACAGCAATCAGCCCCAGCATTTT.

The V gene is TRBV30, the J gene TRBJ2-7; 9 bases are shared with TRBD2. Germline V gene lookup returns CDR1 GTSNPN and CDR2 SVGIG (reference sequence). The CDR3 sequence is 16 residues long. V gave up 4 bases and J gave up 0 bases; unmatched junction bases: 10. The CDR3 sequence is CAWKRTSAPSSYEQYF. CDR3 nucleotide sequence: TGTGCCTGGAAGAGGACTAGCGCTCCGAGCTCCTACGAGCAGTACTTC.

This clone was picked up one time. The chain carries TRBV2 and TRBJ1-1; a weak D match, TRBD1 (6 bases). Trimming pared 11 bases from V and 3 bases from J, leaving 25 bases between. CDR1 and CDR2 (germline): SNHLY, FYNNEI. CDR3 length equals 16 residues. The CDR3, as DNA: TGTGCCTGCTCCGGGACATTCAACCGGGGGGACACTGAAGCTTTCTTT. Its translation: CACSGTFNRGDTEAFF.

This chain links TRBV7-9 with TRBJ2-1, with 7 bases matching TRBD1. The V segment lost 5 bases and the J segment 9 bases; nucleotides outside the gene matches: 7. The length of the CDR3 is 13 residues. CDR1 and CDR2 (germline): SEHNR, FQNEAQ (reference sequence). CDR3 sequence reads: CASSRGQVAEQFF. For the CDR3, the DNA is TGTGCCAGCAGCAGAGGACAGGTCGCTGAGCAGTTCTTC.

This CDR3 reads CASRLTGGWTEAFF. In DNA form, the CDR3 reads TGTGCCAGCAGGTTAACAGGGGGCTGGACTGAAGCTTTCTTT. The chain links TRBV2 to TRBJ1-1; TRBD1 matches at 9 bases. Per the germline V gene, CDR1 is SNHLY and CDR2 is FYNNEI. V trimming: 6 bases; J trimming: 5 bases; junction bases outside the gene matches: 7. The CDR3 spans 14 residues.

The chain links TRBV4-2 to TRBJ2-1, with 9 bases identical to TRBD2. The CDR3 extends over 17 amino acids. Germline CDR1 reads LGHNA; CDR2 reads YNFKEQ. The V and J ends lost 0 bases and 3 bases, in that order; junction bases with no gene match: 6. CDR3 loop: CASSQDVGLALYNEQFF. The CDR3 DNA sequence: TGTGCCAGCAGCCAAGATGTGGGACTAGCTCTCTACAATGAGCAGTTCTTC.

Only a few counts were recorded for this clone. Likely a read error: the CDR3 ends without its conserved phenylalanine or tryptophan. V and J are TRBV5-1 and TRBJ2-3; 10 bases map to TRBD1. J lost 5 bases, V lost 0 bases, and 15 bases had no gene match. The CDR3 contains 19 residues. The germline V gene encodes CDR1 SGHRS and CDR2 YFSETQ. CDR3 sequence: CASSLGVASRTGGIDTQYV. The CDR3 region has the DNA TGCGCCAGCAGCTTGGGCGTTGCCTCCAGGACAGGGGGAATAGATACGCAGTATGTT.